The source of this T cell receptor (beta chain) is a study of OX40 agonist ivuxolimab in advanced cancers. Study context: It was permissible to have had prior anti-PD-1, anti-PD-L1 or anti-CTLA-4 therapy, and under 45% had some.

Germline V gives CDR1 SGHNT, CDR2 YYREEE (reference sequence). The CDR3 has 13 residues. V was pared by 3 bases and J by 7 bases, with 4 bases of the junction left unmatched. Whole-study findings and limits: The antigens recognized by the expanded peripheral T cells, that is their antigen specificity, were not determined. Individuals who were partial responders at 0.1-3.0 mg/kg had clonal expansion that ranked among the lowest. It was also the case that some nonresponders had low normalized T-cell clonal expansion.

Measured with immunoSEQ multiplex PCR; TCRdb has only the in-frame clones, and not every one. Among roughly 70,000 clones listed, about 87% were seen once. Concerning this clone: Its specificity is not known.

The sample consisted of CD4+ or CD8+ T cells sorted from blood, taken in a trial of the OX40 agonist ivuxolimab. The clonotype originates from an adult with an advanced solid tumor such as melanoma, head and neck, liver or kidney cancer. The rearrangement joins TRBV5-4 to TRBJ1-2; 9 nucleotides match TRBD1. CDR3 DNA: TGTGCCAGCAGCTGGGACAGGGCGGCTGGCTACACCTTC. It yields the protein CASSWDRAAGYTF.